This T cell receptor beta chain originates from a study of glioma-infiltrating T cells after dendritic cell vaccination. Overall study context: Patients had newly diagnosed or recurrent glioblastoma and received dendritic cell vaccines.

Sample time point: after dendritic cell vaccination, including at tumor progression/relapse. PBMC sampling occurred before vaccination, two weeks after the third dose, and at progression. This table comes from immunoSEQ multiplex PCR, and its TCRdb copy is limited to in-frame clones, with some not included. This table has about 65,000 clones, 86% appearing once. CDR1 is SGHNT, CDR2 YYREEE, per germline (reference sequence). Germline trimming cut 2 bases from V and 4 bases from J; bases unmatched to any gene: 9. The CDR3 loop spans 15 amino acids. The sequence was collected from a human donor with glioblastoma. The chain is built from TRBV5-4 and TRBJ2-7; 7 bases fit TRBD2. The material sequenced was blood, taken after dendritic cell vaccination. The CDR3 protein is CASSFPAGDRYEQYF. DNA for the CDR3: TGTGCCAGCAGCTTTCCCGCGGGGGATCGGTACGAGCAGTACTTC.